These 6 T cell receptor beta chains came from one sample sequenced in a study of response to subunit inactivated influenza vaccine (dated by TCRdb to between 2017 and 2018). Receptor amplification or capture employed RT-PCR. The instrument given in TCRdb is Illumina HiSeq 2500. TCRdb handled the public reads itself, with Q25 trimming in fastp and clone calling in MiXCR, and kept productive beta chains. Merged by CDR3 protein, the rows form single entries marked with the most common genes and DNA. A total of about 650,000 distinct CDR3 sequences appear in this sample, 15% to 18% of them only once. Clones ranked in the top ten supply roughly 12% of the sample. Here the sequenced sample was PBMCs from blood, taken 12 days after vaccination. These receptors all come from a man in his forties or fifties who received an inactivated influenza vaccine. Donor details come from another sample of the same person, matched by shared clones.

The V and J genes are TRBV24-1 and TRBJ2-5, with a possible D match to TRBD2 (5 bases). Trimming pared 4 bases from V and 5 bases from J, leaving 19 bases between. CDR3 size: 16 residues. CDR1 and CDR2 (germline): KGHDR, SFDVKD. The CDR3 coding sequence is TGTGCCACCAGTGAAAACGGGATCCCTAAAGCGGAGACCCAGTACTTC. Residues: CATSENGIPKAETQYF.

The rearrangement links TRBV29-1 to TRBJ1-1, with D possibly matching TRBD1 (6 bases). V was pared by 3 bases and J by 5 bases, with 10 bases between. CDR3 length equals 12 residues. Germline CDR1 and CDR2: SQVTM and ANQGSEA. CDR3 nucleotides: TGCAGCGTTGACAGGGGCGGAACTGAAGCTTTCTTT. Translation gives CSVDRGGTEAFF.

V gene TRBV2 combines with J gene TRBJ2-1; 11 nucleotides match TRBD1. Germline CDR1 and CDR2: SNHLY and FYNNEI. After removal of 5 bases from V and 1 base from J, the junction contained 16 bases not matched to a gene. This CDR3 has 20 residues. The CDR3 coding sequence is TGTGCCAGCAGTAAAACCGGGACAGGGGGTACCCTAGGTTCCTACAATGAGCAGTTCTTC. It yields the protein CASSKTGTGGTLGSYNEQFF.

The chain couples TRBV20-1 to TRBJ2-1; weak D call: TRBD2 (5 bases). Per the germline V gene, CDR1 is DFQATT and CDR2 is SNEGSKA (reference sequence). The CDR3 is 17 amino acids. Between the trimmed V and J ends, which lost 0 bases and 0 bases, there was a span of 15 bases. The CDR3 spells CSARDRRITTSYNEQFF. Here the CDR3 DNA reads TGCAGTGCTAGAGATAGGAGGATCACCACCTCCTACAATGAGCAGTTCTTC.

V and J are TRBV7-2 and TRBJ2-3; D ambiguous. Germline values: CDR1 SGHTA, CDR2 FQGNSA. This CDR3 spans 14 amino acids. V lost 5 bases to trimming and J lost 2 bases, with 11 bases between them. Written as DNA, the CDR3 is TGTGCCAGCAGCAGGACGGCATACACAGATACGCAGTATTTT. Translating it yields CASSRTAYTDTQYF.

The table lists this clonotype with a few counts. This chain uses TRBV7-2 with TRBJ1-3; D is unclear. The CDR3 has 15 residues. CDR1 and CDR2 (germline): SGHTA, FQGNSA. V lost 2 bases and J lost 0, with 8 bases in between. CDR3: CASSLTGSSGNTIYF. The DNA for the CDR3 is TGTGCCAGCAGCTTAACGGGAAGCTCTGGAAACACCATATATTTT.